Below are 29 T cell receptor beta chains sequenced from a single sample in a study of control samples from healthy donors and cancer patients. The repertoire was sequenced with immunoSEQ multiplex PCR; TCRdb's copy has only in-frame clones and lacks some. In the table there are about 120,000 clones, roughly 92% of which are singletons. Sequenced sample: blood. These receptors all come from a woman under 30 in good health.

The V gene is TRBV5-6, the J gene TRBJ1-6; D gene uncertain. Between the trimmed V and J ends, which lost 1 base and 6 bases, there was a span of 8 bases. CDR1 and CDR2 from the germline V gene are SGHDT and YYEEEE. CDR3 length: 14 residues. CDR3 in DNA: TGTGCCAGCAGCTTGAGGCTGACTAATTCACCCCTCCACTTT. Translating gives CASSLRLTNSPLHF.

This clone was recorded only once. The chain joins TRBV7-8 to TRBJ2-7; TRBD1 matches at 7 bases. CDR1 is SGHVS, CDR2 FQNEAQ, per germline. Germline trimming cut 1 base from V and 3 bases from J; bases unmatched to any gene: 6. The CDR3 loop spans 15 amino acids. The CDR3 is CASSLDSGTVYEQYF. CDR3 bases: TGTGCCAGCAGCTTAGATTCCGGGACAGTCTACGAGCAGTACTTC.

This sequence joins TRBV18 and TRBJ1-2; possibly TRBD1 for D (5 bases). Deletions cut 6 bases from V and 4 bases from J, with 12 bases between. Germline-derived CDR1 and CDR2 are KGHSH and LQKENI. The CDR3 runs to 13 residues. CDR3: CASSEGQGYGYTF. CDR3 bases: TGTGCCAGCTCGGAAGGACAAGGCTATGGCTACACCTTC.

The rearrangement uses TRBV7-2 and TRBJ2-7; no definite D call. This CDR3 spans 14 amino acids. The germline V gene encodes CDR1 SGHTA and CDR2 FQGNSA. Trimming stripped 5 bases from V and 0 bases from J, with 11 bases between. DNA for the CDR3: TGTGCCAGCAGCCCCGACTTTAGCTCCTACGAGCAGTACTTC. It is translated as CASSPDFSSYEQYF. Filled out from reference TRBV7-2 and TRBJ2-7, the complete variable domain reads GAGVSQSPSNKVTEKGKDVELRCDPISGHTALYWYRQSLGQGLEFLIYFQGNSAPDKSGLPSDRFSAERTGGSVSTLTIQRTQQEDSAVYLCASSPDFSSYEQYFGPGTRLTVT.

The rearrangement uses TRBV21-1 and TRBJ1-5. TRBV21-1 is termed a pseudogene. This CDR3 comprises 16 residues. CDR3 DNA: TGTGCCAGCAGCGCTACCGGGACGCTTGTGAATCAGCCCCAGCATTTT. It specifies CASSATGTLVNQPQHF.

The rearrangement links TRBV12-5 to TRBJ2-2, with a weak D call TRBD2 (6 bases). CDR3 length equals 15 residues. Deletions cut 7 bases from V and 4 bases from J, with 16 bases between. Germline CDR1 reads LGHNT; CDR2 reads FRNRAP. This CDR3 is CASVRTPEGTGELFF. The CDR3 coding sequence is TGTGCTAGTGTAAGGACCCCGGAGGGCACCGGGGAGCTGTTTTTT.

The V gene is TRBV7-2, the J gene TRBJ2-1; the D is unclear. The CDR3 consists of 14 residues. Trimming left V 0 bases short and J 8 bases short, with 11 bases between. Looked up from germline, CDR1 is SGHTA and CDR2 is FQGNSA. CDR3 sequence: CASSLALTLYEQFF. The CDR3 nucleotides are TGTGCCAGCAGCTTAGCGCTTACGCTTTATGAGCAGTTCTTC. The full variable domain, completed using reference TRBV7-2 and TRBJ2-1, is GAGVSQSPSNKVTEKGKDVELRCDPISGHTALYWYRQSLGQGLEFLIYFQGNSAPDKSGLPSDRFSAERTGGSVSTLTIQRTQQEDSAVYLCASSLALTLYEQFFGPGTRLTVL.

CDR3 sequence (DNA): TGTGCCAGTAGTATTACAGGACAGGCGATCTATGGCTACACCTTC. Residues: CASSITGQAIYGYTF. The chain uses TRBV19 and TRBJ1-2, with 7 nucleotides matching TRBD1. The J segment lost 4 bases and the V segment lost 3 bases, leaving 8 bases of the junction unmatched. Germline V gives CDR1 LNHDA, CDR2 SQIVND (reference sequence). The CDR3 runs to 15 residues.

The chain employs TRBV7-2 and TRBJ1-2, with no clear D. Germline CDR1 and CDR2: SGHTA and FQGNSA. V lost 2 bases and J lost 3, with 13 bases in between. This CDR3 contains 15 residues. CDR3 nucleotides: TGTGCCAGCAGCTTAAGGGTAGTTTCGGACTATGGCTACACCTTC. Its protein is CASSLRVVSDYGYTF. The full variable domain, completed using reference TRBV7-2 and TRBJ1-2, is GAGVSQSPSNKVTEKGKDVELRCDPISGHTALYWYRQSLGQGLEFLIYFQGNSAPDKSGLPSDRFSAERTGGSVSTLTIQRTQQEDSAVYLCASSLRVVSDYGYTFGSGTRLTVV.

The CDR3 protein is CSASRPTIGARRLNQPQHF. DNA for the CDR3: TGCAGTGCTAGTAGACCGACCATCGGGGCTCGCCGATTAAATCAGCCCCAGCATTTT. The J gene is TRBJ1-5, the V gene TRBV20-1; weak D call: TRBD1 (5 bases). V lost 3 bases to trimming and J lost 4 bases, with 28 bases between them. The CDR3 runs 19 residues. From germline, CDR1 is DFQATT and CDR2 SNEGSKA (reference sequence).

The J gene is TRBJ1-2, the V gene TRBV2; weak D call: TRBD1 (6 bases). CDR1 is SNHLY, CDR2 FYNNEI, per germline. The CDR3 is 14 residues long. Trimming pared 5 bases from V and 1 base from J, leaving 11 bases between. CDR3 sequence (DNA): TGTGCCAGCAGTCCTCAGGGGATTAACTATGGCTACACCTTC. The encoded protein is CASSPQGINYGYTF.

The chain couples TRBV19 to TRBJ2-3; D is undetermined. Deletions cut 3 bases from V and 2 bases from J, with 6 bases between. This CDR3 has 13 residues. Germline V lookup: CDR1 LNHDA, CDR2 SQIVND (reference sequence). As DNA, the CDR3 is TGTGCCAGTAGTATTGTGGTCACAGATACGCAGTATTTT. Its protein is CASSIVVTDTQYF.

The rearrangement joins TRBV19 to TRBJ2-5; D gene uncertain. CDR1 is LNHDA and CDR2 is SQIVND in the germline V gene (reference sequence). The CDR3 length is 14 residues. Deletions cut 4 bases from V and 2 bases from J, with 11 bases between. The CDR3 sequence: CASSKVTQQETQYF. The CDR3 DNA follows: TGTGCCAGTAGTAAGGTGACCCAACAAGAGACCCAGTACTTC.

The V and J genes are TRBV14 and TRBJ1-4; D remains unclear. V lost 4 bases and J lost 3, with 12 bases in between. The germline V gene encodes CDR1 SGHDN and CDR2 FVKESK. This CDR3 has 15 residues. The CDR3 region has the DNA TGTGCCAGCAGCCCCGGGATGATGTCTAATGAAAAACTGTTTTTT. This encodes CASSPGMMSNEKLFF.

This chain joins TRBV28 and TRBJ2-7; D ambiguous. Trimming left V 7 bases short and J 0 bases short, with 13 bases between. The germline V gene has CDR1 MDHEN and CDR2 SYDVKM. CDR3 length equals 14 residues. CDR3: CASNEGGLSYEQYF. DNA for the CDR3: TGTGCCAGCAACGAAGGCGGCCTCTCCTACGAGCAGTACTTC.

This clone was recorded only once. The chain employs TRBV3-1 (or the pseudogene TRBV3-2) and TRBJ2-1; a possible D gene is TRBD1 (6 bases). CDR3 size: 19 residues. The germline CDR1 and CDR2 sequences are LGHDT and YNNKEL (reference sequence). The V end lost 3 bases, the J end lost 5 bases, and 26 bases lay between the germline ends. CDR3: CASSHCGRTAHRSNNEQFF. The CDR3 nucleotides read TGTGCCAGCAGCCATTGCGGAAGGACAGCCCATCGTTCGAACAATGAGCAGTTCTTC.

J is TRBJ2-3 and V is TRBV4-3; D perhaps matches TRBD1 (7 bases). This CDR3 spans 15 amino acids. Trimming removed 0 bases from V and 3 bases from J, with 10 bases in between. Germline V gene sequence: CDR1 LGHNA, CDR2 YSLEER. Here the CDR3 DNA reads TGCGCCAGCAGCCAAGATCCAGGGGGGACAGATACGCAGTATTTT. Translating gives CASSQDPGGTDTQYF.

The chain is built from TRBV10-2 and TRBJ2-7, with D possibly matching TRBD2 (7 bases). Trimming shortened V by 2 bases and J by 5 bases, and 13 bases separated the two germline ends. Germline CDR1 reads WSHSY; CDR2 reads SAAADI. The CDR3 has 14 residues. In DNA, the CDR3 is TGCGCCAGCAGTGAGGGGGGGGGCCTGAACGAGCAGTACTTC. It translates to CASSEGGGLNEQYF.

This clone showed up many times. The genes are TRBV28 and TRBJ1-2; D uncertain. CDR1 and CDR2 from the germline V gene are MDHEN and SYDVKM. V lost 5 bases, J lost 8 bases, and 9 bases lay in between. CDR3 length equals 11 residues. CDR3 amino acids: CASSTAGGYTF. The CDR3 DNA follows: TGTGCCAGCAGTACGGCTGGAGGCTACACCTTC.

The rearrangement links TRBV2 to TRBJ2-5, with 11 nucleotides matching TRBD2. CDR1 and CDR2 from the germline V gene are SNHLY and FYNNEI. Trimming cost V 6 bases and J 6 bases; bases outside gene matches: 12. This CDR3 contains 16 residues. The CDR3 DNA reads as TGTGCCAGCAGCCCCAGGGGACTAGCGGTCTCCCAGACCCAGTACTTC. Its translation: CASSPRGLAVSQTQYF.

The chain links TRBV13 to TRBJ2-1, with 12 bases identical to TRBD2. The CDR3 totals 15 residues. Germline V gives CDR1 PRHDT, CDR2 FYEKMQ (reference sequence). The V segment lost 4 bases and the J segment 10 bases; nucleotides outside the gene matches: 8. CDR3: CASSWTSGAGLEQFF. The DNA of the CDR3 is TGTGCCAGCAGCTGGACTAGCGGGGCTGGTTTAGAGCAGTTCTTC.

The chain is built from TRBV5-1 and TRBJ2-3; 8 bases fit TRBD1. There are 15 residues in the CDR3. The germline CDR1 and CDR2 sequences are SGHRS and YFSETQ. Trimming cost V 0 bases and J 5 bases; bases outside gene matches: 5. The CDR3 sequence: CASSLGGQVGDTQYF. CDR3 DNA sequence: TGCGCCAGCAGCTTGGGGGGACAGGTAGGAGATACGCAGTATTTT.

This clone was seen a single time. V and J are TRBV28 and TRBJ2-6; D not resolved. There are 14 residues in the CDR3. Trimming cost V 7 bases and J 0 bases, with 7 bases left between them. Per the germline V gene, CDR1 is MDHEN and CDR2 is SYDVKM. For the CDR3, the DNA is TGTGCCAGCAACCGCCTCTCTGGGGCCAACGTCCTGACTTTC. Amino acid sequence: CASNRLSGANVLTF. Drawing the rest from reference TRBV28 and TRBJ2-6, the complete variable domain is DVKVTQSSRYLVKRTGEKVFLECVQDMDHENMFWYRQDPGLGLRLIYFSYDVKMKEKGDIPEGYSVSREKKERFSLILESASTNQTSMYLCASNRLSGANVLTFGAGSRLTVL.

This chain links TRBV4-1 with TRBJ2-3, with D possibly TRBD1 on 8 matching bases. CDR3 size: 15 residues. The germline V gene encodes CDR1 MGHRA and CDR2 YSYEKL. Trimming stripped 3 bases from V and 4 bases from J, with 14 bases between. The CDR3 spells CASSHLQGGADTQYF. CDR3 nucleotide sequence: TGCGCCAGCAGCCACCTACAGGGGGGGGCAGATACGCAGTATTTT.

The CDR3: CASHKLTGDGNSPLHF. The DNA of the CDR3 is TGTGCCAGCCACAAACTCACAGGGGATGGTAATTCACCCCTCCACTTT. The chain uses TRBV27 and TRBJ1-6, with 7 bases identical to TRBD1. Trimming at V came to 8 bases and at J to 6 bases, leaving 13 bases not matched to a gene. CDR1 is MNHEY, CDR2 SMNVEV, per germline (reference sequence). The CDR3 contains 16 residues.

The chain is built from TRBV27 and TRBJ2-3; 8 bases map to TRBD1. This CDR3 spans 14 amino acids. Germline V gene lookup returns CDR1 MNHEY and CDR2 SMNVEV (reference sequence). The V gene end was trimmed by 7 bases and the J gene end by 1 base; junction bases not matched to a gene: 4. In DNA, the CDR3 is TGTGCCAGCATCAAACAGGGGGGCACAGATACGCAGTATTTT. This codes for CASIKQGGTDTQYF.

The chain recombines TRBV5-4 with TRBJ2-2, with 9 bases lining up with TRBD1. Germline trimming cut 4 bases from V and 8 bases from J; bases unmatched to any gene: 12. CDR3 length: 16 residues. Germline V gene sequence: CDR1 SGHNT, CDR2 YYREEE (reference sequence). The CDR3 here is CASSPGQGRQPGELFF. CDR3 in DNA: TGTGCCAGCAGCCCAGGACAGGGGCGGCAACCGGGGGAGCTGTTTTTT.

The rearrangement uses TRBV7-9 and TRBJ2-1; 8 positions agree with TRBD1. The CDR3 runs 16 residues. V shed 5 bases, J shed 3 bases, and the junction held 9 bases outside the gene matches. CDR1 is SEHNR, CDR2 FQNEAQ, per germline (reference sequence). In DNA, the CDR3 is TGTGCCAGCAGCCTTCCACCCGGGACAGGCTACAATGAGCAGTTCTTC. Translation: CASSLPPGTGYNEQFF.

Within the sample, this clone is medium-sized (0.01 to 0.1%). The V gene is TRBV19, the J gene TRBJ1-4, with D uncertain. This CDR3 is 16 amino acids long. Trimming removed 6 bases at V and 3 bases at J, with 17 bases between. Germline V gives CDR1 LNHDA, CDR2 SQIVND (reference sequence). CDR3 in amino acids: CASSVDLGGPNEKLFF. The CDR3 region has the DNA TGTGCCAGTAGCGTGGATCTGGGAGGGCCTAATGAAAAACTGTTTTTT. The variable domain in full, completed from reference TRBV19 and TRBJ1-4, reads DGGITQSPKYLFRKEGQNVTLSCEQNLNHDAMYWYRQDPGQGLRLIYYSQIVNDFQKGDIAEGYSVSREKKESFPLTVTSAQKNPTAFYLCASSVDLGGPNEKLFFGSGTQLSVL.